Below, 9 T cell receptor beta chains from the same sample are listed, as sequenced in a study of T cell changes during pregnancy in multiple sclerosis. Clones were read by immunoSEQ multiplex PCR, and TCRdb kept only the in-frame ones, dropping some. The sample records tens of thousands of clones, over 80% being singletons. The source was peripheral blood, collected in the third trimester of pregnancy. These TCRs come from a female donor in good health, enrolled as a control in a pregnancy study.

This clone has just one count. The chain recombines TRBV5-1 with TRBJ2-7; TRBD2 matches at 10 bases. The CDR3 totals 15 residues. The germline V gene encodes CDR1 SGHRS and CDR2 YFSETQ. J lost 3 bases, V lost 6 bases, and 9 bases had no gene match. For the CDR3, the DNA is TGCGCCAGCACCTTTGGACTAGCGGACTACTACGAGCAGTACTTC. Translation: CASTFGLADYYEQYF.

J is TRBJ2-3 and V is TRBV19, with D possibly TRBD1 on 5 matching bases. The CDR3 has 13 amino acids. Trimming took off 7 bases at V and 6 bases at J, with 14 bases between the two ends. Germline-derived CDR1 and CDR2 are LNHDA and SQIVND (reference sequence). The CDR3 nucleotides are TGTGCCAGTAACATAGGGGCAGAGGATACGCAGTATTTT. Translated: CASNIGAEDTQYF.

The chain is built from TRBV11-2 and TRBJ2-7; D may be TRBD1 (5 bases). V lost 6 bases, J lost 2 bases, and 17 bases lay in between. This CDR3 has 15 residues. Germline V gene sequence: CDR1 SGHAT, CDR2 FQNNGV. CDR3 coding DNA: TGTGCCAGCAGTTTCAGACAGTCTATTACCTACGAGCAGTACTTC. Translating gives CASSFRQSITYEQYF.

This clone came up a few times. The chain uses TRBV5-6 and TRBJ1-6; no reliable D call. There are 13 residues in the CDR3. Per the germline V gene, CDR1 is SGHDT and CDR2 is YYEEEE. V was cut by 5 bases and J by 0 bases, with 3 bases left in between. The CDR3 DNA follows: TGTGCCAGCAGTAGCTCCTATAATTCACCCCTCCACTTT. This translates into CASSSSYNSPLHF.

V is TRBV28 and J is TRBJ2-7; TRBD1 might be the D (5 bases). Trimming stripped 5 bases from V and 12 bases from J, with 20 bases between. The germline gives CDR1 MDHEN, CDR2 SYDVKM. This CDR3 region has 13 residues. Here the CDR3 reads CASSPDIFGMRYF. The CDR3, as DNA: TGTGCCAGCAGTCCGGACATCTTTGGTATGCGGTACTTC.

A single count supports this clone. The chain employs TRBV5-1 and TRBJ2-7, with D perhaps TRBD1 (8 bases). This CDR3 is 17 amino acids long. Germline CDR1 reads SGHRS; CDR2 reads YFSETQ. Trimming left V 0 bases short and J 1 base short, with 17 bases between. The CDR3 spells CASSLAYTGGGSYEQYF. The CDR3 DNA reads TGCGCCAGCAGCTTGGCCTACACAGGGGGGGGATCCTACGAGCAGTACTTC.

The chain recombines TRBV29-1 with TRBJ2-3, with TRBD1 matching over 9 bases. The length of the CDR3 is 14 residues. The germline CDR1 and CDR2 sequences are SQVTM and ANQGSEA. J lost 4 bases, V lost 1 base, and 3 bases had no gene match. The CDR3 sequence: CSVEGQGDPDTQYF. The CDR3, as DNA: TGCAGCGTTGAAGGACAGGGGGACCCAGATACGCAGTATTTT.

The chain is built from TRBV27 and TRBJ1-4; TRBD1 matches at 9 bases. The CDR3 consists of 15 residues. Per germline, CDR1 MNHEY and CDR2 SMNVEV (reference sequence). The J segment lost 5 bases and the V segment lost 5 bases, leaving 6 bases of the junction unmatched. The CDR3 reads CASSKWTGENEKLFF. In DNA form, the CDR3 reads TGTGCCAGCAGTAAATGGACAGGGGAAAATGAAAAACTGTTTTTT.

Regarding this clone: The same CDR3 arises from other DNA sequences in this sample as well. The chain couples TRBV27 to TRBJ1-4; perhaps TRBD1 as D (5 bases). CDR1 is MNHEY and CDR2 is SMNVEV in the germline V gene (reference sequence). Trimming shortened V by 3 bases and J by 5 bases, and 7 bases separated the two germline ends. This CDR3 comprises 13 residues. The CDR3 loop reads CASSFGGNEKLFF. The CDR3 DNA reads TGTGCCAGCAGTTTTGGGGGGAATGAAAAACTGTTTTTT.